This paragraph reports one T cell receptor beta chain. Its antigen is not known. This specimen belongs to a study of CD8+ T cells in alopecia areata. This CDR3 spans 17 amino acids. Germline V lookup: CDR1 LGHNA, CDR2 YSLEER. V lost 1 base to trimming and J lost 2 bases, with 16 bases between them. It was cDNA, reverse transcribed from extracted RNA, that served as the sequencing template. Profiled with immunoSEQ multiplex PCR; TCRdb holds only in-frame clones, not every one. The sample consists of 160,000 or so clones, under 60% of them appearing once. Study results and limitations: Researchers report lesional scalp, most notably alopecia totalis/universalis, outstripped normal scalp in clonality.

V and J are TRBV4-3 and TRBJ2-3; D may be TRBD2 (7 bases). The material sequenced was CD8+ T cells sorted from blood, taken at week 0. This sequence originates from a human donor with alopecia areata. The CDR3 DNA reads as TGCGCCAGCAGCCAAGGTTCTAAACGGGGGGCCACAGATACGCAGTATTTT. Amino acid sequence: CASSQGSKRGATDTQYF.